This T cell receptor beta chain comes out of a study of T cell changes during pregnancy in multiple sclerosis. TCRdb's table, derived via immunoSEQ multiplex PCR, lists solely in-frame clones and lacks some. This sample has tens of thousands of clones, with 92% found just once. Trimming cost V 4 bases and J 4 bases, with 13 bases left between them. This CDR3 has 14 residues. Germline CDR1 reads MDHEN; CDR2 reads SYDVKM. The receptor comes from a female donor in good health, enrolled as a control in a pregnancy study. V and J are TRBV28 and TRBJ1-1; the D is unclear. This sample comprised peripheral blood, obtained in the first trimester of pregnancy. The CDR3 bases are TGTGCCAGCAGTTCCGGACCCGGAGGCACTGAAGCTTTCTTT. This sequence encodes CASSSGPGGTEAFF.